The rows below give T cell receptor beta chains drawn from one sample of a study of blood T cell repertoires in COVID-19. Measured with immunoSEQ multiplex PCR; TCRdb has only the in-frame clones, and not every one. The sample records 150,000 to 200,000 clones, about 86% being singletons. Sequenced material: peripheral blood. The receptors shown here come from a man aged 45-65 years with active or convalescent COVID-19. Both conserved end residues are part of each CDR3.

v_call | cdr3_aa
TRBV10-3 | CAISESWGRTNTGELFF
TRBV5-1 | CASSPGLAGGFETQYF
TRBV2 | CASSETGGSQETQYF
TRBV6-5 | CASSSLRTEGQETQYF
TRBV30 | CAWSLYFGSGSAGEQYF
TRBV6-1 | CASSESISETQYF
TRBV30 | CALLQGGYNEQFF
TRBV10-2 | CASSGNRVQPQHF
TRBV5-6 | CASSLIGVSGANVLTF
TRBV10-3 | CAITPGGNQPQHF
TRBV10-3 | CAISGQVEAQYF
TRBV7-6 | CASSLEGGSSYEQYF
TRBV14 | CASSQNLRGKLFF
TRBV28 | CALRASGYSEQFF
TRBV7-9 | CASTLAGGSSYNSPLHF
TRBV18 | CASSPTQQGYEQYF
TRBV6-4 | CASSETVVGTGELFF
TRBV3-1/TRBV3-2 | CASSHQQGRGYTF
TRBV19 | CASTAQGELRNTIYF
TRBV11-2 | CASSQTGDYGYTF
TRBV11-2 | CASSSTGQGGYEQYF
TRBV5-6 | CASSLDQGRATQYF
TRBV15 | CATSRDTSGSYEQYF
TRBV23-1 | CASSPREVSYNEQFF
TRBV25-1 | CASSETQVTYEQYF
TRBV7-2 | CASSLVASGGAPTDTQYF
TRBV5-6 | CASSLGPTYEQYF
TRBV6-5 | CASSRGTVYNEQFF
TRBV5-6 | CASSYVEGHPSYEQYF
TRBV6-5 | CASSFQTRGETQYF
TRBV30 | CAWSVDRAFGYTF
TRBV20-1 | CSASYLAGAGGQYF
TRBV15 | CATSTLSGANVLTF
TRBV6-5 | CASSSGTSRLGTEAFF
TRBV18 | CASSPSRGDTYEQYF
TRBV4-2 | CASSQDTGSSYEQYF
TRBV7-6 | CASSLAPGQGAQPQHF
TRBV18 | CASSPPLGLAESTDTQYF
TRBV6-6 | CASSPTDSNQPQHF
TRBV28 | CASSPSGRDYNEQFF
TRBV5-1 | CASSLDGTGAYGYTF
TRBV5-4 | CASSQTDNEQFF
TRBV19 | CASSIVAGGADTEAFF
TRBV11-2 | CASSSLGQGNSPLHF
TRBV7-2 | CASGKTSGRVADTQYF
TRBV7-2 | CASSLSPPNQPQHF
TRBV24-1 | CATSDSSRSTDTQYF
TRBV3-1/TRBV3-2 | CASSQGTVLAGGETQYF
TRBV14 | CASSPKKKTGVGANVLTF
TRBV3-1/TRBV3-2 | CASSQLDRTFRNTIYF